These 17 T cell receptor delta chains were all obtained from the same sample, sequenced in a study of gamma-delta chains in newborns, infants, children. TCRdb reanalyzed the reads using CATT. The data show thousands of delta-chain clones, around 11% seen once. Sequenced: blood. The source of these receptors is a child who was a newborn, infant or young child, either healthy, febrile or measles-vaccinated (not recorded which).

In its sample, this clone was seen a few times. A much larger clone lies one base from this, so it may be a read error. The CDR3 bases are TGTGCCTGTGACACCGTACTGGGGGACCGCTCCTGGGACACCCGAAAGATGTTTTTC. Translated, it gives CACDTVLGDRSWDTRKMFF. The J gene is TRDJ3, the V gene TRDV2; 9 nucleotides agree with TRDD3. TCRdb does not report a J gene; here it was assigned by matching the DNA to germline references. The germline V gene has CDR1 GEAIGNYY and CDR2 EKD. This CDR3 spans 19 amino acids.

This clone was observed a handful of times. The sample contains more than one DNA sequence encoding this CDR3. The gene calls are TRDV2 and TRDJ3; 7 bases are shared with TRDD3. Germline V gives CDR1 GEAIGNYY, CDR2 EKD. CDR3 size: 18 residues. J was trimmed by 0 bases and V by 1 base; bases with no gene match: 5. The CDR3 sequence: CACDTVGESSWDTRQMFF. The CDR3 bases are TGTGCCTGTGACACGGTGGGGGAGAGCTCCTGGGACACCCGACAGATGTTTTTC.

In regard to this clone: Because the CDR3's place on the DNA is in doubt, the DNA is left out and the CDR3 is given as listed by TCRdb. The chain employs TRDV2 and TRDJ1; the DNA was not used to check the table's D call, TRDD3. CDR1 is GEAIGNYY, CDR2 EKD, per germline. The CDR3 spans 18 amino acids, including both terminal residues. The CDR3 spells CACDTVGIGTQYTDKLIF.

This clone was recorded a few times. The protein in TCRdb stems from a much larger clone and differs at residue 13 from this DNA's translation, likely a read error; here the protein is translated from the DNA. The CDR3 reads CACDTVGDTTAQPFF. CDR3 DNA sequence: TGTGCCTGTGACACCGTGGGGGATACGACAGCACAACCCTTCTTT. The V gene is TRDV2, the J gene TRDJ2, with 11 bases matching TRDD3. Germline V gene sequence: CDR1 GEAIGNYY, CDR2 EKD. The CDR3 contains 15 residues.

By proportion, this clone is medium-sized. The chain combines TRDV2 with TRDJ1, with 9 bases lining up with TRDD3. This CDR3 has 18 amino acids. Trimming removed 3 bases from V and 0 bases from J; junction bases left unmatched: 13. Germline V gene sequence: CDR1 GEAIGNYY, CDR2 EKD. The DNA of the CDR3 is TGTGCCTGTGACTTGTGGGGTACTGGGGATACGAACACCGATAAACTCATCTTT. Translation gives CACDLWGTGDTNTDKLIF.

This chain joins TRDV2 and TRDJ1; TRDD3 matches at 9 bases. TCRdb gives no J gene; it was assigned here by matching the DNA to germline. V was pared by 0 bases and J by 0 bases, with 22 bases of the junction left unmatched. The CDR3 extends over 22 amino acids. Looked up from germline, CDR1 is GEAIGNYY and CDR2 is EKD. The CDR3, as DNA: TGTGCCTGTGACACCGTAGGTGGGGCTGGGGGATTAATAGACCCGTACACCGATAAACTCATCTTT. It is translated as CACDTVGGAGGLIDPYTDKLIF.

The chain joins TRDV2 to TRDJ1; 10 bases agree with TRDD3. TCRdb does not report a J gene; here it was assigned by matching the DNA to germline references. V trimming: 0 bases; J trimming: 0 bases; junction bases outside the gene matches: 15. There are 20 residues in the CDR3. Germline CDR1 is GEAIGNYY and CDR2 is EKD. CDR3 amino acids: CACDTVLTGGFAEYTDKLIF. The CDR3 region has the DNA TGTGCCTGTGACACCGTTCTGACTGGGGGATTCGCCGAGTACACCGATAAACTCATCTTT.

Comments on this clone: The junction shows a germline mismatch at one end, possibly a read error. This chain links TRDV2 with TRDJ3; D might be TRDD3 (6 bases). No J gene was available from TCRdb, and it was assigned here by a germline match of the DNA. The CDR3 runs to 18 residues. The germline V gene encodes CDR1 GEAIGNYY and CDR2 EKD. The CDR3: CACDTGRGDSWDTRKMFF. The CDR3 nucleotides are TGTGCCTGTGACACCGGAAGGGGGGACTCCTGGGACACCCGAAAGATGTTTTTC.

This clone was detected only a few times. The J gene is TRDJ1, the V gene TRDV2, with TRDD3 matching over 7 bases. Germline V gene sequence: CDR1 GEAIGNYY, CDR2 EKD. After removal of 4 bases from V and 1 base from J, the junction contained 5 bases not matched to a gene. The CDR3 totals 14 residues. The CDR3 coding sequence is TGTGCCTGTGATACTCTGGGGGGCACCGATAAACTCATCTTT. This gives the protein CACDTLGGTDKLIF.

This clone is medium-sized. The same CDR3 arises from other DNA sequences in this sample as well. V is TRDV2 and J is TRDJ1, with 8 bases identical to TRDD3. V dropped 0 bases and J dropped 8; count of bases not matched to a gene: 13. The germline gives CDR1 GEAIGNYY, CDR2 EKD. This CDR3 region has 16 residues. This chain's CDR3 is CACDTLQGDTLAKLIF. CDR3 bases: TGTGCCTGTGACACCTTGCAAGGGGATACCTTGGCCAAACTCATCTTT.

As to this clone: The protein TCRdb gives is from a much larger clone and does not agree with this DNA's translation at residue 4, likely a read error; the protein shown here comes from the DNA. The chain combines TRDV2 with TRDJ1; TRDD3 aligns across 10 bases. Germline V gene data show CDR1 as GEAIGNYY and CDR2 as EKD. The CDR3 has 15 residues. CDR3 DNA sequence: TGTGCCTGTGGCACCGTTGGGGGATACTTCGATAAACTCATCTTT. It encodes CACGTVGGYFDKLIF.

This clone was seen only a few times. The V and J genes are TRDV2 and TRDJ2; TRDD3 matches 12 bases. J was trimmed by 3 bases and V by 6 bases; bases with no gene match: 10. CDR3 length equals 17 residues. The germline gives CDR1 GEAIGNYY, CDR2 EKD. CDR3 amino acids: CACSITGGYFLTAQLFF. The CDR3, as DNA: TGTGCCTGTTCCATAACTGGGGGATACTTCCTGACAGCACAACTCTTCTTT.

This clone has more than one count but fewer than ten. This chain links TRDV1 with TRDJ1; 12 nucleotides match TRDD3. This CDR3 has 23 amino acids. With V trimmed by 1 base and J by 1 base, 22 bases remained unmatched. Germline CDR1 reads TSWWSYY; CDR2 reads QGS. The CDR3: CALGEQSYILSHYWGILTDKLIF. DNA of the CDR3: TGTGCTCTTGGGGAACAGAGTTACATCTTGTCTCACTACTGGGGGATACTCACCGATAAACTCATCTTT.

This clone was found a few times. The chain couples TRDV2 to TRDJ1, with 9 bases aligning to TRDD3. V lost 0 bases and J lost 0; bases outside the gene matches: 4. Germline-derived CDR1 and CDR2 are GEAIGNYY and EKD. The CDR3 contains 16 residues. Written as DNA, the CDR3 is TGTGCCTGTGACACCGTACTGGGGGACAACACCGATAAACTCATCTTT. Encoded protein: CACDTVLGDNTDKLIF.

Notes on this clone: The protein TCRdb gives is from a much larger clone and does not agree with this DNA's translation at residue 9, likely a read error; the protein shown here comes from the DNA. The V call is TRDV2, the J call TRDJ2; TRDD3 might be the D (6 bases). The CDR3 is 15 amino acids. The germline CDR1 and CDR2 sequences are GEAIGNYY and EKD. V dropped 2 bases and J dropped 5 bases, with 14 bases sitting between them. As DNA, the CDR3 is TGTGCCTGTGACAGCTTGGGGGCTCCCACAGCACAACTCTTCTTT. This sequence encodes CACDSLGAPTAQLFF.

This clone was detected only a few times. Mismatch with germline at one junction end may stem from a read error. The J gene is TRDJ1, the V gene TRDV2; possibly TRDD3 for D (7 bases). CDR3 length equals 21 residues. From germline, CDR1 is GEAIGNYY and CDR2 EKD. CDR3 amino acids: CARDTVKSYASGDSDTDKLIF. Here the CDR3 DNA reads TGTGCCCGTGACACCGTGAAGTCCTACGCCTCGGGGGATTCGGACACCGATAAACTCATCTTT.

This clone was seen a few times. The genes are TRDV2 and TRDJ1; 12 bases line up with TRDD3. The CDR3 loop spans 20 amino acids. Per germline, CDR1 GEAIGNYY and CDR2 EKD. Trimming cost V 2 bases and J 4 bases; bases outside gene matches: 19. CDR3 sequence: CACDRLQSPSGGYGFDKLIF. In DNA form, the CDR3 reads TGTGCCTGTGACAGGCTACAATCCCCGTCTGGGGGATACGGATTCGATAAACTCATCTTT.